This T cell receptor beta chain was identified during a study of regulatory T cells in long-lasting Graves disease listed by TCRdb under 2021. For the study in its entirety: In the newly diagnosed Graves' disease group, patients had been taking antithyroid drugs for less than 3 months. Peripheral blood TCR sequencing and RNA sequencing compared persistent Graves' disease patients with newly diagnosed Graves' disease patients. A total of around 33 samples underwent TCR sequencing, from around 13 patients with persistent Graves' disease and 20 patients with newly diagnosed Graves' disease. The study was conducted in China and was registered as a clinical trial.

Broad study findings and their caveats: Because the primary lesion, thyroid tissue, could not be accessed, the study looked at peripheral blood alone. Preferential use of TRBV28, TRBJ1-2 and TRBJ2-5 was observed in persistent disease, whereas TRBV20-1 and TRBJ2-1 were favored in newly diagnosed disease. Lower TCR Shannon entropy and fewer highly expanded clones were observed in persistent Graves' disease patients than in newly diagnosed patients, which suggested clonal expansion. Sequencing and analysis were limited to the TCR beta chain. The authors noted that the small sample size was a limitation that may lower accuracy. A larger number of public clonotypes was shared among persistent patients (around 3,000) than among newly diagnosed patients (about 990).

Deletion took 5 bases off V and 12 bases off J, with a span of 17 bases between the germline ends. CDR1 LGHDT and CDR2 YNNKEL were looked up in the germline V gene (reference sequence). The cysteine opens and the phenylalanine closes a CDR3 of 13 amino acids. The sequence is cut down to CDR3 DNA, 39 bases in frame from base 1. This sample's time point label indicates: newly diagnosed GD, antithyroid drugs for less than 3 months. For both TCR sequencing and RNA sequencing, RNA was extracted from PBMCs in TRIzol. The diagnosis of Graves' disease followed American Thyroid Association guidelines. The patients came from an endocrinology department in Xi'an, China. From each patient, approximately 10 milliliters of peripheral blood was collected into an EDTA anticoagulant tube. PBMCs were isolated by Ficoll Paque Plus density gradient separation without further T cell sorting. An Agilent 2100 Bioanalyzer and agarose gel were used to check RNA quality, and a NanoDrop 2000 was used to measure RNA concentration.

The method was multiplex PCR. The reads were generated on an Illumina HiSeq 4000. TCR beta libraries were built with iRepertoire HTBI primers and Arm-PCR amplification of CDR3 regions. PCR products were gel purified before sequencing. From the authors' description of their analysis: Gene usage analysis of CDR3 amino acid clonotypes used the 50 to 70 TRBV and 12 to 15 TRBJ segments found across samples. Filtered high-quality paired reads were merged into contigs using COPE and FqMerger. BLAST was used to align contigs to IMGT TRBV, TRBD and TRBJ reference genes, with CDR3 defined following IMGT. Any clonotype with a frequency above 0.1% was counted as a highly expanded clone. Shannon entropy served as the measure of repertoire diversity, while the Gini coefficient captured V-J evenness. A clonotype was considered public if more than one individual shared it. In TCRdb, the public reads were trimmed at Q25 with fastp and aligned with MiXCR, with productive beta chains retained. Rows with a matching CDR3 protein are joined into one entry that keeps the most common DNA and genes. These V and J calls originate from TCRdb's pipeline instead of the authors' own analysis. The sample records roughly 430,000 distinct CDR3 sequences, less than 20% of which are singletons. Of the sample, about 10% falls within the top ten clones.

This clonotype was seen repeatedly, ten times or more. Its antigen remains undetermined. Nothing much larger sits one base from this clone, and base qualities are not available. A further study also used this sample, focusing on T cells in Graves' hyperthyroidism and ophthalmopathy. The second publication reports: Graves' hyperthyroidism was defined as stable when no progression to ophthalmopathy occurred over 18 months of follow-up. Hyperthyroidism patients were aged 18 to 65 years and newly diagnosed, with disease duration of less than 2 months. The study excluded patients with uncontrolled infections, other autoimmune diseases, pregnancy or lactation. Diagnoses relied on clinical symptoms, serum thyroxine and TRAb, thyroid ultrasound and orbital computed tomography. For the first round of RT-PCR on the TCR CDR3, the HTBI primer set was used together with the Qiagen OneStep RT-PCR kit. Blood samples also contained most of the expanded thyroid clonotypes (frequency above 0.001), which suggests that blood repertoires may reflect thyroid immune responses. A 13 V-J signature model separated ophthalmopathy from stable hyperthyroidism, with 87.88% sensitivity and about 81% specificity in cross-validation and 80%/75% in testing. During validation, the model predicted progression to ophthalmopathy a median of approximately six months ahead of onset, with roughly 65% sensitivity and roughly 75% specificity. To identify TCR V-J signatures that set the groups apart, the researchers used a discovery cohort of about a hundred patients, made up of 40 to 45 with Graves' ophthalmopathy and 57 with stable Graves' hyperthyroidism. Whether ophthalmopathy could be predicted prospectively was tested in an independent validation cohort made up of under 20 hyperthyroidism patients plus 17 patients who later progressed to ophthalmopathy. The 85 to 100 discovery patients were divided at random into training and test sets in a 7:3 ratio. Thyroid tissue and blood T-cell repertoires from six Graves' hyperthyroidism patients were also compared in the study. After sampling, hyperthyroidism patients received methimazole starting at 30 mg daily, and ophthalmopathy patients received high-dose intravenous methylprednisolone. Libraries were constructed in a second round of multiplex PCR, after which size selection and purification were carried out. Libraries were sequenced paired-end with 100 bp reads on an Illumina HiSeq2000. SOAPnuke was used to process the raw data, removing reads that contained adapters or uncalled bases, had a mean Phred below 15, or lacked an exact match to the constant primer or identifier. High-quality paired reads were merged using COPE v1.2.5, and each unique nucleotide sequence was defined as a clonotype. Clonotypes were aligned to IMGT TRBV, TRBD and TRBJ reference segments using MiTCR v1.1. The analysis was restricted to V-J combinations with a frequency above 0.0001, which together covered over 99% of the repertoires. The TCS score was defined as F50 (clonal expansion) divided by E x V (chaos), with BLOSUM62-based TCRdist calculated between CDR3 peptides within each V-J. Welch's t-statistics and random forest reduced fewer than 550 V-J features to around 14, which were used in a naive Bayes classifier (R e1071). Sample size was not statistically predetermined, and blinding of investigators to group allocation was not performed. The paper describes TCR Vbeta CDR3 sequencing of about 140 peripheral blood samples, made up of about 40 ophthalmopathy patients, roughly 75 hyperthyroidism patients and roughly 17 progressor patients.

The chain employs TRBV3-1 and TRBJ2-1, with a weak D call of TRBD2 (7 bases match). Sequenced here: peripheral blood mononuclear cells (PBMCs), sampled at new diagnosis, from a patient treated with antithyroid drugs. The receptor was derived from a young woman with Graves disease. Donor details come from another sample of the same person, matched by shared clones. The base sequence is TGTGCCAGCAGCAACCAACGGGGAGGGGGGCAGTTCTTC. Translated, this gives CASSNQRGGGQFF.